Below, one T cell receptor beta chain is given with its context. The antigen is undetermined. This sample is part of a study of OX40 agonist ivuxolimab in advanced cancers. The wider study: Ivuxolimab, an agonist antibody against OX40 (CD134), was given to patients. Participants averaged approximately 60 years of age (range 23 to 79) and were around 85% male. Study-wide results and limits: On average, a greater number of expanded clones characterised CD8+ T cells relative to CD4+.

Method: immunoSEQ multiplex PCR; TCRdb's copy keeps in-frame clones and lacks some. The data contain over 55,000 clones, about nine tenths of them singletons. Patients were excluded for autoimmune disease history or systemic immunosuppression. The clonotype originates from an adult with an advanced solid tumor such as melanoma, head and neck, liver or kidney cancer. The specimen comprised CD4+ or CD8+ T cells sorted from blood, sampled in a trial of the OX40 agonist ivuxolimab.

The CDR3 coding sequence is TGTGCCAGCAGTCGAACGGTACATAACTATGGCTACACCTTC. Encoded protein: CASSRTVHNYGYTF. V and J are TRBV28 and TRBJ1-2, with D unresolved. Germline CDR1 reads MDHEN; CDR2 reads SYDVKM. With 5 bases removed from V and 1 base from J, the gap between germline ends came to 11 bases. The CDR3 is 14 residues long.